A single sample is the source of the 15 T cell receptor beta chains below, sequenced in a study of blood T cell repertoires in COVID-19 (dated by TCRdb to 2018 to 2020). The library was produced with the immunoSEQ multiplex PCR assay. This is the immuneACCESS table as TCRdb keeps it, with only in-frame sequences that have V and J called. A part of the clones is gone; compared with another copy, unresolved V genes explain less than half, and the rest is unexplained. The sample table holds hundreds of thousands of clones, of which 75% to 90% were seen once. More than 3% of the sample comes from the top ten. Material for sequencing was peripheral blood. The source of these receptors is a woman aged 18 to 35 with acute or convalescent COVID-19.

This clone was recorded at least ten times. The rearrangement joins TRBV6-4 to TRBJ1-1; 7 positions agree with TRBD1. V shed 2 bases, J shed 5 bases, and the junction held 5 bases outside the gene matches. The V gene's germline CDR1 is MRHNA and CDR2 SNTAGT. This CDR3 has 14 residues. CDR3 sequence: CASSDTDRATEAFF. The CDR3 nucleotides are TGTGCCAGCAGTGACACTGACAGGGCGACTGAAGCTTTCTTT.

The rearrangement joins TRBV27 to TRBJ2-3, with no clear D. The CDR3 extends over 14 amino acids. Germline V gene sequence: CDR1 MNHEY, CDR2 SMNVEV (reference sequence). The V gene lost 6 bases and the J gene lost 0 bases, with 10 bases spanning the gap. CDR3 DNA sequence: TGTGCCAGCAGCCACACCATAAGCACAGATACGCAGTATTTT. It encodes CASSHTISTDTQYF.

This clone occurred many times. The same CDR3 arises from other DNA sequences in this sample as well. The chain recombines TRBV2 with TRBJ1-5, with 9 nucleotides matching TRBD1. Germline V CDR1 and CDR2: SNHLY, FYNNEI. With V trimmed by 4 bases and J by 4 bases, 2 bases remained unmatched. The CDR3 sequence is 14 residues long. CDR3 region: CASSGQGGNQPQHF. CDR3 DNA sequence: TGTGCCAGCAGTGGACAGGGGGGAAATCAGCCCCAGCATTTT.

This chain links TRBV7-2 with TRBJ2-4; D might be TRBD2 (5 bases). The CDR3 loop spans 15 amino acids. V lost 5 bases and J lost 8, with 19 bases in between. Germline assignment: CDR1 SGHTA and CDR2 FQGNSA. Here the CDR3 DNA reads TGTGCCAGCAGCGAGGGCAAAGGCAGGCAGTACATTCAGTACTTC. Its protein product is CASSEGKGRQYIQYF.

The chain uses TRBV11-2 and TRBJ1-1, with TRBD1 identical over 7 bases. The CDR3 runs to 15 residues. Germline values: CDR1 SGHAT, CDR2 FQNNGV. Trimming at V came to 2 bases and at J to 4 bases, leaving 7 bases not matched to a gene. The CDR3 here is CASSLNSYRGTEAFF. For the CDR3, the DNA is TGTGCCAGCAGCTTAAATTCATACAGGGGCACTGAAGCTTTCTTT.

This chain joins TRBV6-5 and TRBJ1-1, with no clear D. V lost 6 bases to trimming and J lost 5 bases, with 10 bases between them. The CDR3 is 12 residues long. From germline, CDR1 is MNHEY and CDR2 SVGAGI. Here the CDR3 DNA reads TGTGCCAGCAGCCACCGGGAGACTGAAGCTTTCTTT. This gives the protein CASSHRETEAFF.

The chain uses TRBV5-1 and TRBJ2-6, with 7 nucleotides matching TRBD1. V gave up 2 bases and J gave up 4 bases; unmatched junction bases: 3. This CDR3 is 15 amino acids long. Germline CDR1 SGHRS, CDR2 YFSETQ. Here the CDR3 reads CASSLQGPGANVLTF. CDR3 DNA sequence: TGCGCCAGCAGCTTACAGGGGCCCGGGGCCAACGTCCTGACTTTC.

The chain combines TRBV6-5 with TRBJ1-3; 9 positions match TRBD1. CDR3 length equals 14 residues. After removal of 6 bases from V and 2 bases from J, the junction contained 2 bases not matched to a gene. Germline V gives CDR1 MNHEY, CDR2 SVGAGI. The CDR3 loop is CASSGTGTGNTIYF. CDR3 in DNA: TGTGCCAGCAGCGGGACAGGGACTGGAAACACCATATATTTT.

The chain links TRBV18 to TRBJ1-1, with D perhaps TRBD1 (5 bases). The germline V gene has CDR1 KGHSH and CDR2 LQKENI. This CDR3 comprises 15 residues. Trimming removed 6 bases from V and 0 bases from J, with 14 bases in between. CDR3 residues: CASSPTDTLNTEAFF. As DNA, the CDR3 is TGTGCCAGCTCCCCAACGGACACCTTGAACACTGAAGCTTTCTTT.

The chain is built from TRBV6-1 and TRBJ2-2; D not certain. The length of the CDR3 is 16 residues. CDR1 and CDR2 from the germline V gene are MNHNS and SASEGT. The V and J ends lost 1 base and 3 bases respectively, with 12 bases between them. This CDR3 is CASSEGRKSYTGELFF. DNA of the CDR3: TGTGCCAGCAGTGAAGGCAGGAAGAGCTACACCGGGGAGCTGTTTTTT.

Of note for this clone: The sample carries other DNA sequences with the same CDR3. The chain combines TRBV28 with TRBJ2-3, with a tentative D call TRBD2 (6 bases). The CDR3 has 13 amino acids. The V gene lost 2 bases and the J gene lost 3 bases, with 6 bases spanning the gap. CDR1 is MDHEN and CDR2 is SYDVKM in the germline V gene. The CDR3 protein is CASSLSGTDTQYF. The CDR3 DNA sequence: TGTGCCAGCAGTTTAAGCGGGACAGATACGCAGTATTTT. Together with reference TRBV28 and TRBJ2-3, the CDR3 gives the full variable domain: DVKVTQSSRYLVKRTGEKVFLECVQDMDHENMFWYRQDPGLGLRLIYFSYDVKMKEKGDIPEGYSVSREKKERFSLILESASTNQTSMYLCASSLSGTDTQYFGPGTRLTVL.

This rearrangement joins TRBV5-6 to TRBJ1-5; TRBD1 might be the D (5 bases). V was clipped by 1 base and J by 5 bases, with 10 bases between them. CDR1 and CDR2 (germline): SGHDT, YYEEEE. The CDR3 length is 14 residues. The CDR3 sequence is CASSLSGWYQPQHF. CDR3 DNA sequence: TGTGCCAGCAGCTTGTCAGGGTGGTATCAGCCCCAGCATTTT.

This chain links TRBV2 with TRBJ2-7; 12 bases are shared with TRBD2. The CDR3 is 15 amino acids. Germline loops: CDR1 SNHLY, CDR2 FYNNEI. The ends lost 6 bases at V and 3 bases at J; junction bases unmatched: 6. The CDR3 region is CASRETSGGNYEQYF. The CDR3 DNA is TGTGCCAGCAGGGAGACTAGCGGGGGAAACTACGAGCAGTACTTC.

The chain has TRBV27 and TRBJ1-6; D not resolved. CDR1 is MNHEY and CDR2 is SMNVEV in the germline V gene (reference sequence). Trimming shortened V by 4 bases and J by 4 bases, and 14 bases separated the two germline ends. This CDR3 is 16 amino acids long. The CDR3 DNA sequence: TGTGCCAGCAGTTCCCCGGCGAGGGAATATAATTCACCCCTCCACTTT. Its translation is CASSSPAREYNSPLHF.

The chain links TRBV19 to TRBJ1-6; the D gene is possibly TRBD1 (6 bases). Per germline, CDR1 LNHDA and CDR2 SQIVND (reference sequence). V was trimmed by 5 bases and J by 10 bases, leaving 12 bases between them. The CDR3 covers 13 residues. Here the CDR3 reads CASSPNRVSPLHF. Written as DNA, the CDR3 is TGTGCCAGTAGTCCCAACAGGGTGTCACCCCTCCACTTT.